This record concerns one T cell receptor beta chain sequence. Trimming pared 5 bases from V and 11 bases from J, leaving 18 bases between. Germline CDR1 and CDR2: SGHAT and FQDESV (reference sequence). This CDR3 contains 13 residues. The assay was immunoSEQ multiplex PCR, and TCRdb's table has in-frame clones only and misses some. The data contain 55,000 to 95,000 clones, almost 90% of them singletons. The sample comes from a study of OX40 agonist ivuxolimab in advanced cancers. The clonotype was recovered from an adult with an advanced solid tumor such as melanoma, head and neck, liver or kidney cancer. The chain uses TRBV11-1 and TRBJ1-1; D unresolved. The material was CD4+ or CD8+ T cells sorted from blood, obtained in a trial of the OX40 agonist ivuxolimab. The CDR3 DNA is TGTGCCAGCAGCCTCAGTGTTCCCCCGAGGGCTTTCTTT. Encoded protein: CASSLSVPPRAFF.